This T cell receptor (beta chain) came from a study of naive and memory T cell subsets. Findings of the study overall: In CD4 and CD8 cells, diversity dropped from naive through EMRA.

An equimolar mix of two oligonucleotides served as the beta constant-region primer for TRBC1 and TRBC2. TCRdb re-called the UMI-ligation and nested PCR reads with MiXCR, one entry per CDR3 protein. In the table there are around 160,000 distinct CDR3 sequences, approximately 15% of which are singletons. A word on this clonotype: Its cognate antigen is unknown.

Losses at the gene ends were 5 bases for V and 4 bases for J; bases not matched to a gene: 11. Germline V gene data show CDR1 as SGHAT and CDR2 as FQDESV (reference sequence). This CDR3 region has 18 residues. Source material: naive CD4+ T cells from blood. This receptor was taken from a human donor in good health. This chain connects TRBV11-1 to TRBJ2-5, with 15 bases identical to TRBD2. CDR3 coding DNA: TGTGCCAGCAGCCCAGGACTAGCGGGAGGGCCGAGAGGAGAGACCCAGTACTTC. Translating gives CASSPGLAGGPRGETQYF.